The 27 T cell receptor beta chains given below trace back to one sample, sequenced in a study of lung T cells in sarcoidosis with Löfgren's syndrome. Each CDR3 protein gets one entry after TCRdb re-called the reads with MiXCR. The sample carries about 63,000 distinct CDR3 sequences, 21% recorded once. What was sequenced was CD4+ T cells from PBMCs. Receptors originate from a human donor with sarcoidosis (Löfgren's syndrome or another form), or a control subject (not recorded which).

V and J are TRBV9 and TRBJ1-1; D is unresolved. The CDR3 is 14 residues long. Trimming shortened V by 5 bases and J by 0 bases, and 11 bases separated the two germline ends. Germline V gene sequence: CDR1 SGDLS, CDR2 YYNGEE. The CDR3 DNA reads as TGTGCCAGCAGTCGACAAGTCATGAACACTGAAGCTTTCTTT. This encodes CASSRQVMNTEAFF.

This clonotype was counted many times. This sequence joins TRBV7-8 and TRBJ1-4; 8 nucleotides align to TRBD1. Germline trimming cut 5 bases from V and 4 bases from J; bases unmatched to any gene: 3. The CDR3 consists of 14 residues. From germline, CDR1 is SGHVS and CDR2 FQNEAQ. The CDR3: CASSGDRSNEKLFF. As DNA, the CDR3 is TGTGCCAGCAGCGGGGACAGGAGTAATGAAAAACTGTTTTTT.

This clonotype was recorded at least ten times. This chain's CDR3 is CSARRASGTIESSSYEQYF. In nucleotides, the CDR3 is TGCAGTGCTCGGCGGGCTAGCGGAACTATAGAAAGTAGCTCCTACGAGCAGTACTTC. V usage is TRBV20-1 and J usage is TRBJ2-7; 7 nucleotides align to TRBD2. This CDR3 has 19 amino acids. From germline, CDR1 is DFQATT and CDR2 SNEGSKA (reference sequence). The ends lost 5 bases at V and 0 bases at J; junction bases unmatched: 22.

The CDR3 loop reads CASTGTSRTDTQYF. CDR3 DNA sequence: TGTGCCAGCACCGGGACTAGCCGCACAGATACGCAGTATTTT. The chain couples TRBV5-6 to TRBJ2-3, with 9 bases that match TRBD2. Germline V CDR1 and CDR2: SGHDT, YYEEEE. V was pared by 6 bases and J by 1 base, with 3 bases of the junction left unmatched. The CDR3 has 14 amino acids.

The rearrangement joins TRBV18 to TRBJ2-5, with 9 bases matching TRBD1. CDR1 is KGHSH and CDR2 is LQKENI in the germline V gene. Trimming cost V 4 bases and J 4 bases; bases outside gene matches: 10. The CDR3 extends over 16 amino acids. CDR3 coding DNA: TGTGCCAGCTCACACACCGGGGACAGGGCGTTAGAGACCCAGTACTTC. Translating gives CASSHTGDRALETQYF.

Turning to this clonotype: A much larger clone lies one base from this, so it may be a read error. The CDR3 spells CASSYGTLATNEKLLF. CDR3 coding DNA: TGTGCCAGCAGCTATGGGACACTTGCAACTAATGAAAAACTGCTTTTT. The rearrangement links TRBV6-5 to TRBJ1-4; possible D gene TRBD1, 6 bases. This CDR3 comprises 16 residues. CDR1 MNHEY and CDR2 SVGAGI come from the germline V gene.

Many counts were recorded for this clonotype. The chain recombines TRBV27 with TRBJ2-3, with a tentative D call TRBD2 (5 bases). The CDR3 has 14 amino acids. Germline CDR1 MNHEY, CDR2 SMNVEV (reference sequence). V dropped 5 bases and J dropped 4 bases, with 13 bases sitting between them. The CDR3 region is CASSLVLAADTQYF. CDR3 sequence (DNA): TGTGCCAGCAGTCTGGTGCTAGCCGCAGATACGCAGTATTTT.

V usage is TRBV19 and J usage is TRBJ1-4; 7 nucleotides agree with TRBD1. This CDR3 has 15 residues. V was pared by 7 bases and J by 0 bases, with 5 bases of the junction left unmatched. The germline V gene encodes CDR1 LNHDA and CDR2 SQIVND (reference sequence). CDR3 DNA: TGTGCCAGTACCTCGGGGACAGCAACTAATGAAAAACTGTTTTTT. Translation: CASTSGTATNEKLFF.

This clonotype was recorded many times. The CDR3 here is CASSGQGRSTEAFF. The CDR3 region has the DNA TGTGCCAGCAGTGGACAGGGCAGATCCACTGAAGCTTTCTTT. This rearrangement joins TRBV28 to TRBJ1-1, with 8 bases matching TRBD1. The CDR3 spans 14 residues. V was pared by 5 bases and J by 4 bases, with 6 bases of the junction left unmatched. CDR1 is MDHEN, CDR2 SYDVKM, per germline.

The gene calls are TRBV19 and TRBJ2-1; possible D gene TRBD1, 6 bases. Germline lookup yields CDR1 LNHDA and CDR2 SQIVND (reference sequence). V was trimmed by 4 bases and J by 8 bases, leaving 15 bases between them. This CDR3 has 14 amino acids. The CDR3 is CASSRETGSHEQFF. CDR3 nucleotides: TGTGCCAGTAGTAGGGAAACAGGGTCCCATGAGCAGTTCTTC.

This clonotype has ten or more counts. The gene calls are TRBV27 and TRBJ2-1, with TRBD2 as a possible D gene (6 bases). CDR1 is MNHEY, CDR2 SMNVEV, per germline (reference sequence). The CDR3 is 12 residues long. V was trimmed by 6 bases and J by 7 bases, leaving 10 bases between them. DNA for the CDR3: TGTGCCAGCAGAGCTGCGGGGAATGAGCAGTTCTTC. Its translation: CASRAAGNEQFF.

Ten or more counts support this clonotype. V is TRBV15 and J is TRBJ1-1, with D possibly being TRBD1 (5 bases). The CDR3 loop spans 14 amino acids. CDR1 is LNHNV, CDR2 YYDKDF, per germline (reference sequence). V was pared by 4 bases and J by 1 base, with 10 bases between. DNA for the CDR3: TGTGCCACCAGCATCCCGACAGAGAACACTGAAGCTTTCTTT. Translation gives CATSIPTENTEAFF.

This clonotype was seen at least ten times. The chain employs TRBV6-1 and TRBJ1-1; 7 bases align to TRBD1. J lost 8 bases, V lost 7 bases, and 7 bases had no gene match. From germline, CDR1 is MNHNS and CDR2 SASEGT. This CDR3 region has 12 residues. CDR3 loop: CASKTGALEAFF. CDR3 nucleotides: TGTGCCAGCAAAACAGGGGCCCTAGAAGCTTTCTTT.

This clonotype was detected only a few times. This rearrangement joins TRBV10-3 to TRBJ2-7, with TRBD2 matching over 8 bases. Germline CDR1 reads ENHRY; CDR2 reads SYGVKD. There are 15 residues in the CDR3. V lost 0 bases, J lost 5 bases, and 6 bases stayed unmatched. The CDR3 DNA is TGTGCCATCAGTGAGTCGAGCGGGGGATACAACGAGCAGTACTTC. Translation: CAISESSGGYNEQYF.

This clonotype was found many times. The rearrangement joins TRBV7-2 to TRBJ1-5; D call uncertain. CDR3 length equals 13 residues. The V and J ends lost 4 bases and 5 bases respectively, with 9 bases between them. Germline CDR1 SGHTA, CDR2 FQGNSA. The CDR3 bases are TGTGCCAGCAGCTCAAGGTTTGATCAGCCCCAGCATTTT. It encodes CASSSRFDQPQHF.

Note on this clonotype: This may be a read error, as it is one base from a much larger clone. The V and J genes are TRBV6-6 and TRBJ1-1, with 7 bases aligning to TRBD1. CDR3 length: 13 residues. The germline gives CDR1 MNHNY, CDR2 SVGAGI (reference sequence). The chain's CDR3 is CVSSYFWDSQAFF. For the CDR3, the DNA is TGTGTCAGCAGTTACTTCTGGGACAGTCAAGCTTTCTTT.

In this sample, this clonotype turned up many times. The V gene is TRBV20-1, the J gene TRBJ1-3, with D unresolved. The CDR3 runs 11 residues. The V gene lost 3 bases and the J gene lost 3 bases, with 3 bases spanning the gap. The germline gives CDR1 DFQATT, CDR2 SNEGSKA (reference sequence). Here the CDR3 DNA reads TGCAGTGCTAGGAGTGGAAACACCATATATTTT. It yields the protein CSARSGNTIYF.

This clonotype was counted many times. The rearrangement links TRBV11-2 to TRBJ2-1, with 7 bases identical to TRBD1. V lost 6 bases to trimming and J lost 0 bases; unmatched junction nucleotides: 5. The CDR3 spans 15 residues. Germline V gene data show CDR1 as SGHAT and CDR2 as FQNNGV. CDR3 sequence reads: CASSRQGVSYNEQFF. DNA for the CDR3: TGTGCCAGCAGTCGGCAGGGGGTCTCCTACAATGAGCAGTTCTTC.

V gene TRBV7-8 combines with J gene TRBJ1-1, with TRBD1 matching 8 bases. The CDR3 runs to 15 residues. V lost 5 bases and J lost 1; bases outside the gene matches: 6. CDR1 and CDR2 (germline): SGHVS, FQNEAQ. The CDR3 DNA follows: TGTGCCAGCAGCACCTCCAGGGGGCAGAACACTGAAGCTTTCTTT. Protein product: CASSTSRGQNTEAFF.

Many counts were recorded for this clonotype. CDR3 amino acids: CASSLGGRGDTQYF. The DNA for the CDR3 is TGTGCCAGCAGTTTGGGCGGCCGGGGAGATACGCAGTATTTT. The chain combines TRBV12-3 or TRBV12-4 with TRBJ2-3; D may be TRBD2 (5 bases). CDR3 length: 14 amino acids. The V and J ends lost 3 bases and 5 bases respectively, with 12 bases between them.

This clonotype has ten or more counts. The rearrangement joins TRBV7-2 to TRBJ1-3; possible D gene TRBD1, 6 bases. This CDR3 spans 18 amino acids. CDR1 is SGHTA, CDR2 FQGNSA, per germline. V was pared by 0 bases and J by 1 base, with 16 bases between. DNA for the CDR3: TGTGCCAGCAGCTTAGCGCTTGGGGGCGCATTTTCTGGAAACACCATATATTTT. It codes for CASSLALGGAFSGNTIYF.

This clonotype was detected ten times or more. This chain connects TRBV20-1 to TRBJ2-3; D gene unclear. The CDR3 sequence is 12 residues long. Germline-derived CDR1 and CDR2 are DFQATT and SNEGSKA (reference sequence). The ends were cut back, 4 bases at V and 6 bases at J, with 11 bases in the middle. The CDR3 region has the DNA TGCAGTGCTAACCGAAGGACGGATACGCAGTATTTT. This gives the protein CSANRRTDTQYF.

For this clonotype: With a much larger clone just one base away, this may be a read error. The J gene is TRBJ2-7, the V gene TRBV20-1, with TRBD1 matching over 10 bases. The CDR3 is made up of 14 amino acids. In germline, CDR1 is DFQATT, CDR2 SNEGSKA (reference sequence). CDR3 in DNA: TGCGGTGCTAGGCCGGGACAGGGGATACACGAGCAGTACTTC. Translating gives CGARPGQGIHEQYF.

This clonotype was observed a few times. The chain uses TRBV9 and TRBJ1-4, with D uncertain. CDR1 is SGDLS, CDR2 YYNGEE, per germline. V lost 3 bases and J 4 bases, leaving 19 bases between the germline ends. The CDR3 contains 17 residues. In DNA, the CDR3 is TGTGCCAGCAGCGCACCCCCTAACAAGGGCCATAATGAAAAACTGTTTTTT. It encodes CASSAPPNKGHNEKLFF.

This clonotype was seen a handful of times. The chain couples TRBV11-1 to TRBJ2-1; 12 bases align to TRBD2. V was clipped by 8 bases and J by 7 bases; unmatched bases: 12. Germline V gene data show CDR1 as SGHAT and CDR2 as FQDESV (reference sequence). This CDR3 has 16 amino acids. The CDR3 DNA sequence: TGTGCCAGCGGTACCGGGACTAGCGGGTTTATTAATGAGCAGTTCTTC. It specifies CASGTGTSGFINEQFF.

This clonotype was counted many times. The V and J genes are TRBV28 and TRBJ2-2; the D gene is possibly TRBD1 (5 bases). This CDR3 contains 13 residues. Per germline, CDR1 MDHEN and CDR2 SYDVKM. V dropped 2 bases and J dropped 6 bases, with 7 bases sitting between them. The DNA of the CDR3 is TGTGCCAGCAGTTTAAGGGGCGCCGGGGAGCTGTTTTTT. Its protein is CASSLRGAGELFF.

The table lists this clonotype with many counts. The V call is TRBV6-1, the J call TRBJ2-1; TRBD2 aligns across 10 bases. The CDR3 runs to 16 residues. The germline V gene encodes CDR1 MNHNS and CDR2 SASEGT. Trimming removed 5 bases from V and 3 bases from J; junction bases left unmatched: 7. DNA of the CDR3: TGTGCCAGCAGTTCTTACCAGCGGGGGGGCTACAATGAGCAGTTCTTC. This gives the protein CASSSYQRGGYNEQFF.